Below, 27 T cell receptor beta chains from the same sample are listed, as sequenced in a study of technical replicates of blood from several donors. Method: immunoSEQ multiplex PCR; TCRdb's copy keeps in-frame clones and lacks some. The sample yields 60,000 to 80,000 clones, 89% seen once. Sequenced: PBMCs. These receptors all stem from a human donor in good health. Some clones in this sample may be carry-over from other donors' samples.

This chain uses TRBV6-1 with TRBJ1-2, with D perhaps matching TRBD1 (5 bases). The CDR3 has 13 amino acids. CDR1 is MNHNS and CDR2 is SASEGT in the germline V gene. V was clipped by 8 bases and J by 4 bases, with 14 bases between them. CDR3 nucleotides: TGTGCCAGCCTTGGGGCTTATTCCTATGGCTACACCTTC. Its protein product is CASLGAYSYGYTF.

This clone has just one count. The chain links TRBV9 to TRBJ1-5, with D maybe TRBD1 (5 bases). Trimming removed 1 base from V and 3 bases from J, with 8 bases in between. CDR3 size: 14 residues. The V gene's germline CDR1 is SGDLS and CDR2 YYNGEE. Here the CDR3 DNA reads TGTGCCAGCAGCGTATTCAGGGACAATCAGCCCCAGCATTTT. Translated: CASSVFRDNQPQHF.

The chain couples TRBV6-5 to TRBJ2-1; possible D gene TRBD2, 6 bases. The CDR3 length is 16 residues. V was clipped by 0 bases and J by 0 bases, with 9 bases between them. The V gene's germline CDR1 is MNHEY and CDR2 SVGAGI. The CDR3 bases are TGTGCCAGCAGTTACTCGGGACTTAGCTCCTACAATGAGCAGTTCTTC. Translation: CASSYSGLSSYNEQFF.

The V gene is TRBV7-2, the J gene TRBJ1-2; 7 nucleotides agree with TRBD1. This CDR3 comprises 15 residues. V was clipped by 1 base and J by 3 bases; unmatched bases: 5. Germline V gene data show CDR1 as SGHTA and CDR2 as FQGNSA. In DNA, the CDR3 is TGTGCCAGCAGCTTAGGCGGGACAGTAGACTATGGCTACACCTTC. This sequence encodes CASSLGGTVDYGYTF.

This clone was seen just once. The chain couples TRBV4-3 to TRBJ2-5, with D possibly being TRBD2 (5 bases). The V gene lost 4 bases and the J gene lost 5 bases, with 23 bases spanning the gap. Per the germline V gene, CDR1 is LGHNA and CDR2 is YSLEER. This CDR3 comprises 17 residues. CDR3 DNA: TGCGCCAGCAGCCGGGGAACAGACTATACTTACGGGGAGACCCAGTACTTC. It encodes CASSRGTDYTYGETQYF.

The chain uses TRBV2 and TRBJ2-7, with TRBD2 matching over 13 bases. The CDR3 covers 18 residues. Per the germline V gene, CDR1 is SNHLY and CDR2 is FYNNEI. The V segment lost 1 base and the J segment 6 bases; nucleotides outside the gene matches: 12. This chain's CDR3 is CASSEVGRTSGSLSEQYF. The CDR3 nucleotides read TGTGCCAGCAGTGAAGTTGGAAGGACTAGCGGGAGTTTAAGCGAGCAGTACTTC.

The chain couples TRBV7-9 to TRBJ1-1, with D perhaps TRBD1 (5 bases). The CDR3 is 11 residues long. Germline assignment: CDR1 SEHNR and CDR2 FQNEAQ (reference sequence). V gave up 7 bases and J gave up 6 bases, with 9 bases separating them. The CDR3 coding sequence is TGTGCCAGCACGGAGGGACCTGAAGCTTTCTTT. Translated, it gives CASTEGPEAFF.

The V and J genes are TRBV6-5 and TRBJ2-7, with TRBD1 matching over 9 bases. Germline V gives CDR1 MNHEY, CDR2 SVGAGI. Trimming removed 6 bases from V and 4 bases from J; junction bases left unmatched: 7. This CDR3 region has 14 residues. The CDR3 region is CASREGTGRYEQYF. The CDR3 DNA is TGTGCCAGCAGAGAAGGGACAGGGCGGTACGAGCAGTACTTC.

The V call is TRBV30, the J call TRBJ2-1; D unclear. V was pared by 0 bases and J by 7 bases, with 13 bases between. CDR3 size: 14 residues. Germline-derived CDR1 and CDR2 are GTSNPN and SVGIG (reference sequence). CDR3 bases: TGTGCCTGGAGTGTTCTGGTCGCGGTAAATGAGCAGTTCTTC. Its translation: CAWSVLVAVNEQFF. Full variable domain (missing parts from reference TRBV30 and TRBJ2-1): SQTIHQWPATLVQPVGSPLSLECTVEGTSNPNLYWYRQAAGRGLQLLFYSVGIGQISSEVPQNLSASRPQDRQFILSSKKLLLSDSGFYLCAWSVLVAVNEQFFGPGTRLTVL.

The rearrangement joins TRBV29-1 to TRBJ1-2; D remains unclear. The V gene's germline CDR1 is SQVTM and CDR2 ANQGSEA. This CDR3 region has 13 residues. Deletions cut 4 bases from V and 7 bases from J, with 16 bases between. The CDR3 is CSVGVNAEAGYTF. CDR3 DNA sequence: TGCAGCGTTGGTGTGAATGCGGAGGCTGGCTACACCTTC.

The chain couples TRBV7-3 to TRBJ2-2; D may be TRBD2 (5 bases). The germline gives CDR1 SGHTA, CDR2 FQGTGA. This CDR3 has 13 residues. V lost 5 bases and J 4 bases, leaving 8 bases between the germline ends. The CDR3 protein is CASSEGFTGELFF. CDR3 bases: TGTGCCAGCAGCGAGGGCTTCACCGGGGAGCTGTTTTTT. The whole variable domain, filled in from reference TRBV7-3 and TRBJ2-2, reads GAGVSQTPSNKVTEKGKYVELRCDPISGHTALYWYRQSLGQGPEFLIYFQGTGAADDSGLPNDRFFAVRPEGSVSTLKIQRTERGDSAVYLCASSEGFTGELFFGEGSRLTVL.

This clone was picked up a small number of times. The chain joins TRBV13 to TRBJ2-7; no reliable D call. CDR3 length equals 15 residues. V was cut by 3 bases and J by 5 bases, with 17 bases left in between. CDR1 is PRHDT and CDR2 is FYEKMQ in the germline V gene (reference sequence). In DNA, the CDR3 is TGTGCCAGCAGCTTCTCCGCGCCTGGGCCTAACGAGCAGTACTTC. Its protein is CASSFSAPGPNEQYF.

This rearrangement joins TRBV6-5 to TRBJ1-1; 9 bases are shared with TRBD1. The CDR3 spans 15 residues. The junction had 4 bases not matched to a gene; V was cut back by 4 bases and J by 1 base. CDR1 and CDR2 (germline): MNHEY, SVGAGI. The CDR3 nucleotides read TGTGCCAGCAGTTCCCCGGACAGGGGGAACACTGAAGCTTTCTTT. It translates to CASSSPDRGNTEAFF.

The chain combines TRBV19 with TRBJ1-1; D gene unclear. This CDR3 is built from 13 residues. Looked up from germline, CDR1 is LNHDA and CDR2 is SQIVND (reference sequence). V dropped 6 bases and J dropped 10 bases, with 18 bases sitting between them. The CDR3 DNA sequence: TGTGCCAGTAGCCCTCTGGAGGACCCGGGAGCTTTCTTT. Its translation is CASSPLEDPGAFF. The variable domain in full, with the rest retrieved from reference TRBV19 and TRBJ1-1, is DGGITQSPKYLFRKEGQNVTLSCEQNLNHDAMYWYRQDPGQGLRLIYYSQIVNDFQKGDIAEGYSVSREKKESFPLTVTSAQKNPTAFYLCASSPLEDPGAFFGQGTRLTVV.

The CDR3 region is CASSLDRAYGYTF. CDR3 DNA: TGTGCCAGCAGTCTTGACAGGGCCTATGGCTACACCTTC. This chain links TRBV27 with TRBJ1-2; 7 bases line up with TRBD1. With 5 bases clipped from V and 4 bases from J, the junction kept 4 bases outside the gene matches. The CDR3 is 13 amino acids. Per the germline V gene, CDR1 is MNHEY and CDR2 is SMNVEV (reference sequence).

The gene calls are TRBV5-1 and TRBJ2-1; D is perhaps TRBD2 (5 bases). The CDR3 is 14 residues long. V lost 6 bases to trimming and J lost 7 bases, with 17 bases between them. From germline, CDR1 is SGHRS and CDR2 YFSETQ. The CDR3 nucleotides read TGCGCCAGCACCGAGACTCCGGACTTGAATGAGCAGTTCTTC. As protein: CASTETPDLNEQFF.

V usage is TRBV6-6 and J usage is TRBJ1-1, with 11 bases lining up with TRBD1. Germline CDR1 reads MNHNY; CDR2 reads SVGAGI (reference sequence). The CDR3 is 15 amino acids. Losses at the gene ends were 4 bases for V and 4 bases for J; bases not matched to a gene: 5. The CDR3 DNA reads as TGTGCCAGCAGTTCCGGACAGGGGGCGCGCACTGAAGCTTTCTTT. This gives the protein CASSSGQGARTEAFF.

This chain joins TRBV30 and TRBJ2-7; 11 positions match TRBD1. This CDR3 contains 15 residues. V shed 6 bases, J shed 3 bases, and the junction held 10 bases outside the gene matches. In germline, CDR1 is GTSNPN, CDR2 SVGIG (reference sequence). CDR3 sequence reads: CACQNSGTGGYEQYF. The CDR3 DNA is TGTGCCTGCCAGAATTCCGGGACAGGGGGCTACGAGCAGTACTTC.

The rearrangement uses TRBV11-3 and TRBJ2-1; TRBD2 agrees at 12 bases. Germline CDR1 SGHNT, CDR2 YENEEA. The CDR3 runs 16 residues. V was pared by 5 bases and J by 8 bases, with 10 bases of the junction left unmatched. CDR3 in amino acids: CASSPGLAGILDEQFF. CDR3 in DNA: TGTGCCAGCAGCCCCGGACTAGCGGGGATCTTGGATGAGCAGTTCTTC.

The rearrangement joins TRBV30 to TRBJ1-4, with TRBD1 identical over 8 bases. The CDR3 consists of 18 residues. Trimming cost V 7 bases and J 4 bases; bases outside gene matches: 20. The germline V gene has CDR1 GTSNPN and CDR2 SVGIG (reference sequence). CDR3 sequence (DNA): TGTGCCTCCTACAGGGGGTTGCTGACCGAAACCCTTAATGAAAAACTGTTTTTT. This gives the protein CASYRGLLTETLNEKLFF. Complete variable domain (other parts from reference TRBV30 and TRBJ1-4): SQTIHQWPATLVQPVGSPLSLECTVEGTSNPNLYWYRQAAGRGLQLLFYSVGIGQISSEVPQNLSASRPQDRQFILSSKKLLLSDSGFYLCASYRGLLTETLNEKLFFGSGTQLSVL.

The V gene is TRBV30, the J gene TRBJ2-7; D unclear. This CDR3 has 12 amino acids. Germline CDR1 reads GTSNPN; CDR2 reads SVGIG (reference sequence). The germline V and J ends were trimmed by 0 bases and 4 bases, with 7 bases remaining between them. CDR3 region: CAWSVQLYEQYF. The CDR3 DNA sequence: TGTGCCTGGAGTGTACAGCTATACGAGCAGTACTTC.

This clone was seen a handful of times. The rearrangement links TRBV11-2 to TRBJ1-6; no firm D call. This CDR3 comprises 15 residues. Germline-derived CDR1 and CDR2 are SGHAT and FQNNGV. V shed 5 bases and J shed 7 bases, with 15 bases lying between them. The CDR3 spells CASSANPGKNSPLHF. The CDR3 nucleotides read TGTGCCAGCAGCGCGAACCCGGGGAAAAATTCACCCCTCCACTTT.

The chain employs TRBV7-2 and TRBJ1-1, with unresolved D. This CDR3 has 14 amino acids. V shed 5 bases and J shed 0 bases, with 10 bases lying between them. Per germline, CDR1 SGHTA and CDR2 FQGNSA. CDR3 sequence reads: CASSPGTMNTEAFF. The CDR3 region has the DNA TGTGCCAGCAGCCCCGGCACTATGAACACTGAAGCTTTCTTT.

The V gene is TRBV6-6, the J gene TRBJ2-1, with TRBD1 matching over 9 bases. The V gene's germline CDR1 is MNHNY and CDR2 SVGAGI (reference sequence). The CDR3 consists of 14 residues. V lost 5 bases to trimming and J lost 6 bases; unmatched junction nucleotides: 5. CDR3 sequence (DNA): TGTGCCAGCAGTGGGGGACAGGGAACCAATGAGCAGTTCTTC. Protein: CASSGGQGTNEQFF.

This chain uses TRBV7-9 with TRBJ2-2, with 7 positions matching TRBD1. Germline lookup yields CDR1 SEHNR and CDR2 FQNEAQ (reference sequence). The CDR3 is made up of 17 amino acids. V shed 5 bases, J shed 4 bases, and the junction held 13 bases outside the gene matches. The CDR3 loop reads CASSPSLKGASTGELFF. The CDR3 DNA follows: TGTGCCAGCAGCCCTAGTCTGAAGGGGGCAAGCACCGGGGAGCTGTTTTTT.

The V gene is TRBV7-9, the J gene TRBJ2-3; D is uncertain. CDR1 SEHNR and CDR2 FQNEAQ come from the germline V gene (reference sequence). This CDR3 has 12 amino acids. V was trimmed by 7 bases and J by 4 bases, leaving 9 bases between them. CDR3 amino acids: CASTLSPDTQYF. DNA for the CDR3: TGTGCCAGCACCCTATCACCAGATACGCAGTATTTT.

This rearrangement joins TRBV18 to TRBJ2-1; 12 bases line up with TRBD2. The CDR3 length is 18 residues. The V gene end was trimmed by 2 bases and the J gene end by 2 bases; junction bases not matched to a gene: 7. Germline CDR1 reads KGHSH; CDR2 reads LQKENI. The CDR3 reads CASSPVGLAGGPYNEQFF. The DNA for the CDR3 is TGTGCCAGCTCACCAGTTGGGCTAGCGGGAGGGCCCTACAATGAGCAGTTCTTC.